This TCR beta chain was captured in a study of blood T cells in healthy people across ages. The use of a sample-barcoded 5' primer and a J-beta primer mix characterized a second PCR of roughly 6 to 11 cycles. From the 5' RACE reads, TCRdb called clonotypes with MiXCR, one entry per CDR3 protein. The sample holds 650,000 or so distinct CDR3 sequences, 52% seen once. Whole-study findings and limits: Diversity estimates from one million T cells were considered underestimates.

This clonotype occurred a few times. Antigen unknown. The germline V gene has CDR1 SEHNR and CDR2 FQNEAQ (reference sequence). The CDR3 sequence is 15 residues long. V was trimmed by 3 bases and J by 1 base, leaving 10 bases between them. This chain connects TRBV7-9 to TRBJ2-1, with no clear D. Sequencing was performed on blood. The source of this sequence is a woman older than 75 in good health. CDR3 region: CASSFQSRSYNEQFF. The CDR3, as DNA: TGTGCCAGCAGCTTTCAAAGTAGGTCCTACAATGAGCAGTTCTTC.